This is a list of T cell receptor beta chains from one sample in a study of cytomegalovirus exposure and HLA in healthy donors. Only in-frame clones appear in the TCRdb table, and some are missing; sequencing was by immunoSEQ multiplex PCR. The data contain about 140,000 clones, 60% to 85% of them singletons. The source material was PBMCs. These TCRs come from a young man in good health and CMV-seronegative. Both conserved end residues are part of each CDR3.

J gene | V gene | CDR3 protein
TRBJ1-1 | TRBV18 | CASDGQGNTEAFF
TRBJ2-1 | TRBV2 | CASSEATGLAGGDEQFF
TRBJ2-5 | TRBV5-6 | CASSLAHGETQYF
TRBJ1-4 | TRBV5-1 | CASSLNRVWATNEKLFF
TRBJ1-2 | TRBV14 | CASSQGPRVLGYTF
TRBJ1-2 | TRBV6-1 | CASSATGVYGYTF
TRBJ1-2 | TRBV18 | CASSPGQGVGYTF
TRBJ2-3 | TRBV21-1 | CASSKVGSTISTDTQYF
TRBJ1-5 | TRBV21-1 | CASSKVVRDRGRGSNQPQHF
TRBJ2-3 | TRBV12-5 | CASGRNSRDRDTSTDTQYF
TRBJ1-5 | TRBV19 | CASSIVGRVRQPQHF
TRBJ2-2 | TRBV15 | CATSRDPRNTGELFF
TRBJ2-1 | TRBV7-9 | CASSLVAGDEQFF
TRBJ1-1 | TRBV6-6 | CASSYTKVNTEAFF
TRBJ1-3 | TRBV7-6 | CASSRGTTGNTIYF
TRBJ2-2 | TRBV27 | CASSLGGAGELVF
TRBJ1-1 | TRBV5-8 | CASSLSGGVSAFF
TRBJ2-7 | TRBV11-2 | CASSITGSTYEQYF
TRBJ2-7 | TRBV10-3 | CAISDRGADEQYF
TRBJ1-5 | TRBV18 | CASSPTGQGSQPQHF
TRBJ2-2 | TRBV5-1 | CASSLTGGTTGELFF
TRBJ1-1 | TRBV7-9 | CASTTGGVSEAFF
TRBJ1-5 | TRBV30 | CAWSVTGGLYSNQPQHF